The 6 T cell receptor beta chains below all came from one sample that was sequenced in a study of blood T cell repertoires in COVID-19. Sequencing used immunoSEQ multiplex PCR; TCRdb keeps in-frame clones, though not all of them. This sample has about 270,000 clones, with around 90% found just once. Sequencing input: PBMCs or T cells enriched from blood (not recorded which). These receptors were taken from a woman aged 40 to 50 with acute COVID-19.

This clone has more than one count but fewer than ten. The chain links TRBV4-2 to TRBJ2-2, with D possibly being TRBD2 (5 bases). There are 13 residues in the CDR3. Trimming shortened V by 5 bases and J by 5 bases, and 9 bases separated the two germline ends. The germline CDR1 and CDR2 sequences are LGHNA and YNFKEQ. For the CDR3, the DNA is TGTGCCAGCAGCGGACGGGGAACCGGGGAGCTGTTTTTT. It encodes CASSGRGTGELFF.

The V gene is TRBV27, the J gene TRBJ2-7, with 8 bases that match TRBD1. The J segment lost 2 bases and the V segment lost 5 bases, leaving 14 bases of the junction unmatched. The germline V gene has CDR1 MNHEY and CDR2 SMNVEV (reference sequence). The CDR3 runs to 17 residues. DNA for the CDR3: TGTGCCAGCAGTATCTCCCCTCCGGGACAGGTGACCTACGAGCAGTACTTC. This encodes CASSISPPGQVTYEQYF.

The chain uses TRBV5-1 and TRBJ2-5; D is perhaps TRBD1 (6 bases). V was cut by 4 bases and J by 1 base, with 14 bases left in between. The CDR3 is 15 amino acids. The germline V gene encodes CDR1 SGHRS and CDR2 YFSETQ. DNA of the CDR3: TGCGCCAGCAGCGCAGCAGGGGCCCCCCAAGAGACCCAGTACTTC. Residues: CASSAAGAPQETQYF.

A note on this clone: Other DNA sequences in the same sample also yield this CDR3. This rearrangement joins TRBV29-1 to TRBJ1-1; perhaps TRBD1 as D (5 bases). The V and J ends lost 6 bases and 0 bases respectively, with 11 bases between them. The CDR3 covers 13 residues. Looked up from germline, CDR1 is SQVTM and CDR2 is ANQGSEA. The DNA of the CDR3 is TGCAGCGTCCCAGGACAATTGAACACTGAAGCTTTCTTT. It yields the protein CSVPGQLNTEAFF.

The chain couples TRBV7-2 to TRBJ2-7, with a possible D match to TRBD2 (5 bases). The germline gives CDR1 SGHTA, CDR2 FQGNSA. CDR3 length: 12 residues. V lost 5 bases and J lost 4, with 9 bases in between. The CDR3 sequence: CASSVPGYEQYF. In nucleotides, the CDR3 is TGTGCCAGCAGCGTCCCGGGGTACGAGCAGTACTTC.

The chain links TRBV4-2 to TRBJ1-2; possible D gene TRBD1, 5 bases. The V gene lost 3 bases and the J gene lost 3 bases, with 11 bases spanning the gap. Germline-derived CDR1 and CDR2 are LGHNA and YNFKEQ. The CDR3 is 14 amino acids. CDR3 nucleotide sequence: TGTGCCAGCAGCCAGCAGGGTTGGGACTATGGCTACACCTTC. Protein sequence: CASSQQGWDYGYTF.